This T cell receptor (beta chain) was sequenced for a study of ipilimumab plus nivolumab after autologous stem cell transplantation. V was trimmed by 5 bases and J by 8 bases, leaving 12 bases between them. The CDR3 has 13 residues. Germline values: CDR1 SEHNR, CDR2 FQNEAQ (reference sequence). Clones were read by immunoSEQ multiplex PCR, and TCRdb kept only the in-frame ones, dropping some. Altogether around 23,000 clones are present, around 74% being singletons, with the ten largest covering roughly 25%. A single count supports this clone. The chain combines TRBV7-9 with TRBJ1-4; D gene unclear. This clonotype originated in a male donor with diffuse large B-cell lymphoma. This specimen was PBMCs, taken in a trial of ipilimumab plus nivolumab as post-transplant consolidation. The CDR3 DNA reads TGTGCCAGCAGCCATATAGCGGGGGAAAAACTGTTTTTT. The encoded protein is CASSHIAGEKLFF.